The clone carrying this T cell receptor beta chain was detected only once. Its antigen is currently unknown. The data were taken from a study of cytomegalovirus exposure and HLA in healthy donors. Study conclusions and caveats: TCR association rates varied by HLA locus in a later analysis, with DRB1 highest and HLA-C lowest. Reportedly, cytomegalovirus status was diagnosed with high sensitivity and specificity. The authors enumerated under 200 TCR beta chains as linked to cytomegalovirus.

The V end lost 3 bases, the J end lost 3 bases, and 8 bases lay between the germline ends. The CDR3 length is 13 residues. The germline gives CDR1 SEHNR, CDR2 FQNEAQ (reference sequence). PCR primers comprised 60 Vbeta and 13 Jbeta primers. The data were produced by immunoSEQ multiplex PCR, yet TCRdb's version contains in-frame clones alone and is incomplete. The sample records 80,000 or so clones, roughly 82% being singletons. Sequenced sample: PBMCs. The origin of this receptor is a male donor in good health and CMV-seropositive. V usage is TRBV7-9 and J usage is TRBJ2-5; the D gene is possibly TRBD2 (5 bases). For the CDR3, the DNA is TGTGCCAGCAGCTTCTACGGGGAAGAGACCCAGTACTTC. Amino acids: CASSFYGEETQYF.